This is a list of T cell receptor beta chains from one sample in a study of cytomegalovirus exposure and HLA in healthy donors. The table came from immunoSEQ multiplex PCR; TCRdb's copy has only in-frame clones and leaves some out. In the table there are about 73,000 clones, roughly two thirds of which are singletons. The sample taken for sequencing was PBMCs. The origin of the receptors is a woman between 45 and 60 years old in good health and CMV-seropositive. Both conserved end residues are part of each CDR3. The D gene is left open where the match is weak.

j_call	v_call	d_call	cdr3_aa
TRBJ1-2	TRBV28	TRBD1	CASSLRDRGNGYTF
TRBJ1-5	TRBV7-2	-	CASSLVSYSNQPQHF
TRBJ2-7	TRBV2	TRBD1	CASARGTDLEQYF
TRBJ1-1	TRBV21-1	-	CASSPTGGFFF
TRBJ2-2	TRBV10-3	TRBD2	CATSRGGGTGELFF
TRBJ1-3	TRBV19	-	CASMTGHSGNTIYF
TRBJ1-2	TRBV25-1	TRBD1	CASTGQGGDYGYTF
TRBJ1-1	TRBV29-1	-	CSVVLENWGLNTEAFF
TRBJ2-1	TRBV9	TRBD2	CASSALQRGSYNEQFF
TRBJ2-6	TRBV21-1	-	CADLEVPGANVLTF
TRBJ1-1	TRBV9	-	CASSQVSNTEAFF
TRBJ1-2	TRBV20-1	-	CSARYGVGYTF
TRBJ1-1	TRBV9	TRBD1	CASSVVPAQGRGNTEAFF
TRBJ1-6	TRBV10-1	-	CASGETKNSPLHF
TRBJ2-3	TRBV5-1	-	CASRSGSSTDTQYF
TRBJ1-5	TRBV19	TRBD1	CASSPTRDRGQPQHF
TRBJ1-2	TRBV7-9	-	CASSLSAKELYGYTF
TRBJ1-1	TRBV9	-	CASSVNIRDMGGTEAFF
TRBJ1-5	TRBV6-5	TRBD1	CASSQGEGNQPQHF
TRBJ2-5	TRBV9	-	CASSAEETQYF
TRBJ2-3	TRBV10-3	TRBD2	CAISDGTSGDTQYF
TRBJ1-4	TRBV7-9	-	CASSLPIRNEKLFF
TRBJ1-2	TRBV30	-	CADHRNYGYTF
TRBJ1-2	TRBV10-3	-	CAISEVQGDRSWGFYGYTF
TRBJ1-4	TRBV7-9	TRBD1	CASSQGQGLDNEKLFF
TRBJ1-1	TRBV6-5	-	CASSFQGNTEAFF
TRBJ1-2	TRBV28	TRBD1	CASISLQGGGYTF
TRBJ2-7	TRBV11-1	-	CASRSTEIYEQYF
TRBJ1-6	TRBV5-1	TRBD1	CASSLGQGNSPLHF
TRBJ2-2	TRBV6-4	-	CASSPEWLGQIGELFF
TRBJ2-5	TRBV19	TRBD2	CASSPSGGTLETQYF
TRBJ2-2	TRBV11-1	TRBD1	CASSLVTGVLFF
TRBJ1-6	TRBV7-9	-	CAIQPGDPYNSPLHF
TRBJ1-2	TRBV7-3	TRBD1	CASSFGQGAYGYTF
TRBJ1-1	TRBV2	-	CASSKGGTEAFF
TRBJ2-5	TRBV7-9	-	CASSLRQVQETQYF
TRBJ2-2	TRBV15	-	CATRAPIAGGNTGELFF
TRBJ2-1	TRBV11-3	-	CASSLGSQDRPSYNEQFF
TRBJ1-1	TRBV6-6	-	CASSYVPGLHTEAFF
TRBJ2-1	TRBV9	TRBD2	CASSVGTSGGTPYNEQFF
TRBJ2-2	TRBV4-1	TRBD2	CASSQVAGVSGELFF
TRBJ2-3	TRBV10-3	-	CAITRVDTDTQYF
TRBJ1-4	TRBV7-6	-	CASSRGGEDEKLFF
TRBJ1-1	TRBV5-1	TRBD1	CASSLNRDSEAFF
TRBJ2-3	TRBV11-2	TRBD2	CASSSQYGGSDTQYF